One sample yielded the 15 T cell receptor beta chains listed below, sequenced in a study of blood T cells in healthy people across ages. With a J-beta primer mix and a sample-barcoded 5' primer, a second PCR ran about 7 to 11 cycles. A single record per CDR3 protein comes from TCRdb applying MiXCR to the 5' RACE reads. The sample has under 850,000 distinct CDR3 sequences, 30% to 45% seen once. The material sequenced was blood. The receptors originated from a man aged 18 to 30 in good health.

This chain links TRBV30 with TRBJ2-5, with D perhaps matching TRBD2 (6 bases). The CDR3 consists of 12 residues. Germline V CDR1 and CDR2: GTSNPN, SVGIG (reference sequence). Trimming shortened V by 3 bases and J by 5 bases, and 10 bases separated the two germline ends. The CDR3 nucleotides are TGTGCCTGGAGAGCGGGTTTCGAGACCCAGTACTTC. Its translation is CAWRAGFETQYF.

Only a few counts were recorded for this clonotype. J is TRBJ2-4 and V is TRBV20-1; D perhaps matches TRBD2 (6 bases). The germline gives CDR1 DFQATT, CDR2 SNEGSKA (reference sequence). V lost 6 bases, J lost 7 bases, and 16 bases lay in between. This CDR3 has 13 amino acids. The CDR3 nucleotides read TGCAGTGCCCGGAACGGGGGAGAGAACATTCAGTACTTC. Residues: CSARNGGENIQYF.

The chain couples TRBV12-3 or TRBV12-4 to TRBJ2-7; TRBD1 matches 10 bases. V shed 6 bases and J 7 bases; nucleotides not matched to a gene: 9. This CDR3 spans 14 amino acids. The CDR3 loop reads CASSTGTGVGEQYF. CDR3 DNA: TGTGCCAGCAGCACCGGGACAGGGGTAGGTGAGCAGTACTTC.

The chain joins TRBV20-1 to TRBJ2-5; 11 nucleotides agree with TRBD1. CDR1 DFQATT and CDR2 SNEGSKA come from the germline V gene (reference sequence). Losses at the gene ends were 2 bases for V and 5 bases for J; bases not matched to a gene: 7. This CDR3 spans 15 amino acids. CDR3 nucleotides: TGCAGTGCTAGAACCCGAAGGACAGGGGGCGAGACCCAGTACTTC. Translation: CSARTRRTGGETQYF.

With respect to this clonotype: The junction shows a germline mismatch at one end, possibly a read error. The rearrangement links TRBV5-1 to TRBJ1-2, with 8 bases that match TRBD1. This CDR3 is 12 amino acids long. The germline gives CDR1 SGHRS, CDR2 YFSETQ. The CDR3 nucleotides are TGCGCCAGCAGCCAGGGGGCGAAAGGCTACGCCTTC. Protein: CASSQGAKGYAF. The full variable domain, with the rest looked up from reference TRBV5-1 and TRBJ1-2, is KAGVTQTPRYLIKTRGQQVTLSCSPISGHRSVSWYQQTPGQGLQFLFEYFSETQRNKGNFPGRFSGRQFSNSRSEMNVSTLELGDSALYLCASSQGAKGYAFGSGTRLTVV.

This clonotype was seen a few times. The chain employs TRBV4-3 and TRBJ2-6; the D is unclear. The CDR3 spans 20 residues. The V end was cut by 0 bases, the J end by 0 bases, with 18 bases between. CDR1 LGHNA and CDR2 YSLEER come from the germline V gene. The CDR3 DNA is TGCGCCAGCAGCCAAGATGGGGTCCAAGAGTATTTCTCTGGGGCCAACGTCCTGACTTTC. As protein: CASSQDGVQEYFSGANVLTF.

The V gene is TRBV11-2, the J gene TRBJ2-1, with 9 bases matching TRBD1. With 8 bases clipped from V and 1 base from J, the junction kept 9 bases outside the gene matches. The CDR3 covers 16 residues. Looked up from germline, CDR1 is SGHAT and CDR2 is FQNNGV. CDR3 DNA: TGTGCCAGCCGATCCTGGGACAGGGTGTCCTACAATGAGCAGTTCTTC. This codes for CASRSWDRVSYNEQFF. Drawing the rest from reference TRBV11-2 and TRBJ2-1, the complete variable domain is EAGVAQSPRYKIIEKRQSVAFWCNPISGHATLYWYQQILGQGPKLLIQFQNNGVVDDSQLPKDRFSAERLKGVDSTLKIQPAKLEDSAVYLCASRSWDRVSYNEQFFGPGTRLTVL.

V is TRBV9 and J is TRBJ2-1; D gene uncertain. Trimming removed 0 bases at V and 1 base at J, with 8 bases between. Germline values: CDR1 SGDLS, CDR2 YYNGEE. The CDR3 length is 15 residues. The DNA for the CDR3 is TGTGCCAGCAGCGTAGATCAGCTTTCCTACAATGAGCAGTTCTTC. Translation gives CASSVDQLSYNEQFF.

The chain has TRBV27 and TRBJ2-3; D unclear. The V gene lost 1 base and the J gene lost 10 bases, with 12 bases spanning the gap. Germline assignment: CDR1 MNHEY and CDR2 SMNVEV (reference sequence). The CDR3 is made up of 13 amino acids. DNA of the CDR3: TGTGCCAGCAGTTTATTTGGCGCCGATGCGCAGTATTTT. This codes for CASSLFGADAQYF.

This clonotype was observed a handful of times. This chain links TRBV2 with TRBJ1-5; 8 nucleotides align to TRBD1. With V trimmed by 10 bases and J by 4 bases, 9 bases remained unmatched. CDR3 length equals 14 residues. Looked up from germline, CDR1 is SNHLY and CDR2 is FYNNEI. Here the CDR3 reads CATGGTGVNQPQHF. CDR3 DNA: TGTGCCACTGGGGGGACAGGTGTGAATCAGCCCCAGCATTTT.

The J gene is TRBJ1-1, the V gene TRBV7-9; D is ambiguous. Germline CDR1 reads SEHNR; CDR2 reads FQNEAQ (reference sequence). With 1 base removed from V and 1 base from J, the gap between germline ends came to 10 bases. The CDR3 is 15 residues long. This chain's CDR3 is CASSLGLGRNTEAFF. In DNA form, the CDR3 reads TGTGCCAGCAGCTTAGGTCTGGGCAGGAACACTGAAGCTTTCTTT.

The rearrangement joins TRBV5-6 to TRBJ2-7, with 9 bases fitting TRBD2. V was clipped by 3 bases and J by 3 bases; unmatched bases: 4. The length of the CDR3 is 14 residues. The germline V gene encodes CDR1 SGHDT and CDR2 YYEEEE. The CDR3 DNA follows: TGTGCCAGCAGCTCTCCTAGCGGGGACTACGAGCAGTACTTC. Encoded protein: CASSSPSGDYEQYF.

This clonotype was counted ten times or more. V gene TRBV20-1 combines with J gene TRBJ2-4; D unclear. Deletions cut 1 base from V and 4 bases from J, with 11 bases between. Looked up from germline, CDR1 is DFQATT and CDR2 is SNEGSKA (reference sequence). CDR3 size: 14 residues. CDR3 region: CSARAPRSKNIQYF. The CDR3 coding sequence is TGCAGTGCTAGAGCCCCCAGGTCAAAAAACATTCAGTACTTC.

The sample holds a few counts of this clonotype. The genes are TRBV7-9 and TRBJ1-2; 9 positions match TRBD1. Looked up from germline, CDR1 is SEHNR and CDR2 is FQNEAQ (reference sequence). J was trimmed by 4 bases and V by 6 bases; bases with no gene match: 9. The CDR3 contains 15 residues. This CDR3 reads CASSPVGTGTYGYTF. The DNA of the CDR3 is TGTGCCAGCAGTCCTGTCGGGACAGGGACCTATGGCTACACCTTC.

The CDR3 coding sequence is TGTGCCAGCTCACCCGAGGAAAACCATGGCTACACCTTC. Translated, it gives CASSPEENHGYTF. The chain has TRBV18 and TRBJ1-2; D is undetermined. Trimming took off 3 bases at V and 6 bases at J, with 11 bases between the two ends. In germline, CDR1 is KGHSH, CDR2 LQKENI. The CDR3 consists of 13 residues.